This entry describes one TCR beta chain. This sample was included in a study of cytomegalovirus exposure and HLA in healthy donors. Unmatched junction bases numbered 5, after V lost 7 bases and J lost 3 bases. The CDR3 length is 14 residues. Germline values: CDR1 LNHDA, CDR2 SQIVND (reference sequence). The PCR made use of 60 Vbeta and 13 Jbeta primers. Clones were sequenced by immunoSEQ multiplex PCR, and TCRdb holds only the in-frame ones, with some missing. Of 200,000 to 250,000 clones listed, more than 60% are singletons. This receptor was identified in a girl under 10 years old in good health and CMV-seronegative. The rearrangement links TRBV19 to TRBJ2-3; 9 bases line up with TRBD2. The sequenced sample consisted of PBMCs. The CDR3 DNA sequence: TGTGCCAGTAATCAGCGGGGGGAGACAGATACGCAGTATTTT. Amino acid sequence: CASNQRGETDTQYF.